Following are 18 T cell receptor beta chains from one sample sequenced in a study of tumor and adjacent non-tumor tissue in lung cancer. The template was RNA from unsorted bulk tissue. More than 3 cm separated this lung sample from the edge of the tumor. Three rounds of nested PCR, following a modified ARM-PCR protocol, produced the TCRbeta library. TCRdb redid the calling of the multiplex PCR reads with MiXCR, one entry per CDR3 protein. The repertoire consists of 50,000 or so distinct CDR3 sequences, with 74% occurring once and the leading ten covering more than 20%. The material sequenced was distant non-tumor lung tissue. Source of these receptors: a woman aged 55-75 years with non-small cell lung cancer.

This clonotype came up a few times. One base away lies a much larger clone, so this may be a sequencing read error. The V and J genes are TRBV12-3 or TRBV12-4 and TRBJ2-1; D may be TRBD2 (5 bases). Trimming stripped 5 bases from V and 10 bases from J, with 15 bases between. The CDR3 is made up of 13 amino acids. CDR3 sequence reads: CASSLGLLKEQFF. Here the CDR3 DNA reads TGTGCCAGCAGTCTCGGACTCCTAAAGGAGCAGTTCTTC.

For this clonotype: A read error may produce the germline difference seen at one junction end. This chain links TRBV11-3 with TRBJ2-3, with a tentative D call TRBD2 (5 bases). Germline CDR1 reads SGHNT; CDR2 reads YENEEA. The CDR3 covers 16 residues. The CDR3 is CVSSPHQKEGTDTQYF. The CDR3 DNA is TGTGTCAGCAGCCCCCACCAGAAGGAGGGCACAGATACGCAGTATTTT. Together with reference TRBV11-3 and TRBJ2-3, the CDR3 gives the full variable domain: EAGVVQSPRYKIIEKKQPVAFWCNPISGHNTLYWYLQNLGQGPELLIRYENEEAVDDSQLPKDRFSAERLKGVDSTLKIQPAELGDSAVYLCVSSPHQKEGTDTQYFGPGTRLTVL.

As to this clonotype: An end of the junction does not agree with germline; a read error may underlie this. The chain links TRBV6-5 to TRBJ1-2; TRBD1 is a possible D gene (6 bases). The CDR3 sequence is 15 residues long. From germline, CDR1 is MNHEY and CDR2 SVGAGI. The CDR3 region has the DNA TGCGCCAGCAGTTACTATGGGACACCCAACTATGGCTACATCTTC. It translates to CASSYYGTPNYGYIF.

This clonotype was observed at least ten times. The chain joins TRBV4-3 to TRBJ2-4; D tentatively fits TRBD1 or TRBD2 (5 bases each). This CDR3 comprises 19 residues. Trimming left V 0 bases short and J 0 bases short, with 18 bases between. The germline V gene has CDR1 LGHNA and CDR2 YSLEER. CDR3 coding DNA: TGCGCCAGCAGCCAAGATCAGAGGGGCCAAACCTCAGCCAAAAACATTCAGTACTTC. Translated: CASSQDQRGQTSAKNIQYF.

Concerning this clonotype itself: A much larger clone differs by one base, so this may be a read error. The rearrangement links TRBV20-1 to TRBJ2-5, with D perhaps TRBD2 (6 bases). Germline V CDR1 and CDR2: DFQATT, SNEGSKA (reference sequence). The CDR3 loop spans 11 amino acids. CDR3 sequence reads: CNAISGETQYF. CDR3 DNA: TGCAATGCTATTAGCGGCGAGACCCAGTACTTC.

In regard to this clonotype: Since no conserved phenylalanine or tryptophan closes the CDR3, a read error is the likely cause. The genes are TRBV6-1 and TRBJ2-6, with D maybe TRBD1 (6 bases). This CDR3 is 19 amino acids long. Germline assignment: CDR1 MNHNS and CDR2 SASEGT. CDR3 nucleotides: TGTACCAGCAGTGGCCCGGACAGTGCCATATTCTCTGGGGCCAACGTCCTGACTCTC. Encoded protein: CTSSGPDSAIFSGANVLTL.

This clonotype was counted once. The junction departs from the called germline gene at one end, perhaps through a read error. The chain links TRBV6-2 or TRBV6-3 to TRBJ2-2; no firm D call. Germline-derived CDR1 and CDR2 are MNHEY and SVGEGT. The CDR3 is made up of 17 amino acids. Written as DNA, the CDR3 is TGTGTCAGCAGTTACACCCAACAGAGGACCAACGCCGGGGAGCTGTTTTTT. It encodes CVSSYTQQRTNAGELFF.

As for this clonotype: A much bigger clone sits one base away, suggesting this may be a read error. The CDR3 loop is CASTHDGGLTDTKYF. The CDR3 DNA reads TGCGCCAGCACCCATGATGGGGGCCTCACAGATACGAAGTATTTT. The rearrangement links TRBV5-1 to TRBJ2-3; D might be TRBD1 (6 bases). CDR3 length equals 15 residues. Germline V gene lookup returns CDR1 SGHRS and CDR2 YFSETQ.

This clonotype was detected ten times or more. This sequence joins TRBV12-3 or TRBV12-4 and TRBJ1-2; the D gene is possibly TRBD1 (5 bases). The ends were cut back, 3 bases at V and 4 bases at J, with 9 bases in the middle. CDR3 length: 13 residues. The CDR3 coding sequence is TGTGCCAGCAGTTTGGAGGGGATCTATGGCTACACCTTC. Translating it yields CASSLEGIYGYTF.

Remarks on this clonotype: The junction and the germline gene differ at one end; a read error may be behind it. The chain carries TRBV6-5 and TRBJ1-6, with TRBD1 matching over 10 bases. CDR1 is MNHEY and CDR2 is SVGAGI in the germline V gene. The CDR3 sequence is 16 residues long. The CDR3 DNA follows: TGTGTCAGCGTCCAGACAGGGGGCTCCTATAATTTGACCCTCCACTTT. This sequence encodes CVSVQTGGSYNLTLHF.

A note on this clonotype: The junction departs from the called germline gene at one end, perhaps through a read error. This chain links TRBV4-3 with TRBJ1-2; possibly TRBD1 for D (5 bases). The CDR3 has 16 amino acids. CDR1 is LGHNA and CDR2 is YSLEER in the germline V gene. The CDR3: CAGSQDSTDSLYVYTF. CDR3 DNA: TGCGCCGGCAGCCAAGACAGTACCGACAGTCTCTATGTCTACACCTTC.

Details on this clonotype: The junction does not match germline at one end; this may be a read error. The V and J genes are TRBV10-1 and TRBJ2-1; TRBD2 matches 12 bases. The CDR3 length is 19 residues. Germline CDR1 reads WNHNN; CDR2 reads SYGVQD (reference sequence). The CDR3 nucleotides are TGCGCCAGCAGTGAAGGTTCTAGCGGGAGGGCCCGATCCTACAATGAGCGGTTCTTC. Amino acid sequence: CASSEGSSGRARSYNERFF.

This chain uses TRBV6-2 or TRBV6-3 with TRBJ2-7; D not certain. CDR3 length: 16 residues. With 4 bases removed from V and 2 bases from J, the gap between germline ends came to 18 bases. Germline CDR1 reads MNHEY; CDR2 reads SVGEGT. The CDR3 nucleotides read TGTGCCAGCAGTTCGATGATTAGAGTTACAGCCTACGAGCAGTACTTC. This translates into CASSSMIRVTAYEQYF.

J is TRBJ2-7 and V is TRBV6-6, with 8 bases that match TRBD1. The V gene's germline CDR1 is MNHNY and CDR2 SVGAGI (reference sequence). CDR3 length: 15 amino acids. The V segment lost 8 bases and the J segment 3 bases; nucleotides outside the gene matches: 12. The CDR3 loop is CASVNSRTGIYEQYF. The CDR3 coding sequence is TGTGCCAGCGTCAACTCCAGGACAGGGATCTACGAGCAGTACTTC.

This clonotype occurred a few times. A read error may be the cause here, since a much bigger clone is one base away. CDR3 sequence: CANSLATYEQYF. The CDR3 DNA sequence: TGTGCCAACAGCTTAGCCACCTACGAGCAGTACTTC. The V call is TRBV7-8, the J call TRBJ2-7; D is uncertain. Germline CDR1 and CDR2: SGHVS and FQNEAQ. The CDR3 has 12 amino acids.

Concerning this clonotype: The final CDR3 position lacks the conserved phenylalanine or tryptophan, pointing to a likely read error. CDR3 in DNA: TGCAGCCTCGAGGGGAGCGAGAGTGGCTACACCTCC. Translation: CSLEGSESGYTS. The chain uses TRBV29-1 and TRBJ1-2, with D perhaps matching TRBD1 (5 bases). CDR1 is SQVTM, CDR2 ANQGSEA, per germline. This CDR3 is built from 12 residues. Trimming removed 8 bases at V and 7 bases at J, with 17 bases between.

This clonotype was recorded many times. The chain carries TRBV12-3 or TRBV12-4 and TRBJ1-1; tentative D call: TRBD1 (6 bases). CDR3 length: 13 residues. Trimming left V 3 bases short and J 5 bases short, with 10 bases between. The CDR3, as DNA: TGTGCCAGCAGTTTGGAAACAGGGACTGAAGCTTTCTTT. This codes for CASSLETGTEAFF.

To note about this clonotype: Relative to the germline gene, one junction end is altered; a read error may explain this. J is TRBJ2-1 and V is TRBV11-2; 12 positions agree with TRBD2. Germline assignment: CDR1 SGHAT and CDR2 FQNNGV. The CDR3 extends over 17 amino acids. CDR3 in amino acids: CASSPPQLAGGLNGQFF. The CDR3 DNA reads TGTGCAAGCAGCCCCCCCCAACTAGCGGGGGGTCTCAATGGGCAGTTCTTC.